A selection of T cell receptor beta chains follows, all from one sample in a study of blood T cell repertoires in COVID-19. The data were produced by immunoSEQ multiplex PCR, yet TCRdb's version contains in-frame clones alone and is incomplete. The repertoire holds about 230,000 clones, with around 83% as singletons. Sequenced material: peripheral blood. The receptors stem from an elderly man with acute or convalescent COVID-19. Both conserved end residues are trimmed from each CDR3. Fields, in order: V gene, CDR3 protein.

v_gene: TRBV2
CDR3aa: ASSRQNSPLH

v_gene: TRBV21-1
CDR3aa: ARDRDRADTQY

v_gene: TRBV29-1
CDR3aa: SVEVSKRGLTETQY

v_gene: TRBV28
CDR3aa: ASTLAGVYEQY

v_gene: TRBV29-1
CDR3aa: SVAQVDQPQH

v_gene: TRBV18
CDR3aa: ASSRRLEDYEQY

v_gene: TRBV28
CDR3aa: ASSFPRQGVNEQF

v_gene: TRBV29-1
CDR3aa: SVLSGGTEQY

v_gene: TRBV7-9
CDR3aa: ASSFWEQNTEAF

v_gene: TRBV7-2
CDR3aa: ASSLGGSGGTDTQY

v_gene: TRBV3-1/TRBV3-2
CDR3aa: ASSQEGVSGYT

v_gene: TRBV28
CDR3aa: ASSFRTGGPHEGTEAF

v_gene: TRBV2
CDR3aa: ASSQNPAGRETQY

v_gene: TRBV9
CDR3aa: ASSSRLAGGLDTQY

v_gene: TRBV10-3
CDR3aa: AISGGPRSNYGYT

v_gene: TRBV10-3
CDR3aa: AMALGQGLHEQY

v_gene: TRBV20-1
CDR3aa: SASQGVSDTQY